The next 3 T cell receptor beta chains were all read from a single sample in a study of blood T cell repertoires in COVID-19. The data were produced by immunoSEQ multiplex PCR, yet TCRdb's version contains in-frame clones alone and is incomplete. The table includes about 180,000 clones, under 85% detected once. Sequencing input: peripheral blood. These receptors were collected from a human donor in a cohort sampled during active COVID-19.

The V gene is TRBV18, the J gene TRBJ2-3, with 8 bases identical to TRBD2. The germline V gene encodes CDR1 KGHSH and CDR2 LQKENI. J gave up 5 bases and V 0 bases, and 1 base lay outside the gene matches. The length of the CDR3 is 14 residues. The CDR3 bases are TGTGCCAGCTCACCACCCGGGGGGGTAGATACGCAGTATTTT. Its protein product is CASSPPGGVDTQYF. Using reference TRBV18 and TRBJ2-3 for the parts outside the CDR3, the full variable domain is NAGVMQNPRHLVRRRGQEARLRCSPMKGHSHVYWYRQLPEEGLKFMVYLQKENIIDESGMPKERFSAEFPKEGPSILRIQQVVRGDSAAYFCASSPPGGVDTQYFGPGTRLTVL.

The chain couples TRBV6-5 to TRBJ1-1; D is ambiguous. The germline V and J ends were trimmed by 5 bases and 3 bases, with 13 bases remaining between them. The CDR3 runs to 14 residues. Germline lookup yields CDR1 MNHEY and CDR2 SVGAGI. The CDR3 protein is CASSTLGRDTEAFF. The CDR3 bases are TGTGCCAGCAGTACCCTTGGGAGGGACACTGAAGCTTTCTTT.

The V and J genes are TRBV12-3 or TRBV12-4 and TRBJ1-5, with no clear D. Trimming took 5 bases from V and 5 from J, leaving 10 bases between them. The CDR3 runs to 13 residues. The CDR3 protein is CASSVQPDQPQHF. DNA of the CDR3: TGTGCCAGCAGTGTACAGCCGGATCAGCCCCAGCATTTT.